This is a list of T cell receptor beta chains from one sample in a study of T cell clonotyping in hematopoietic cell transplantation. TCRdb keeps only in-frame clones here, not all; method: immunoSEQ multiplex PCR. Of 16,000 or so clones in the sample, just over 90% were seen once. Sequences were derived from peripheral blood mononuclear cells, sampled before stem cell transplant. These receptors were obtained from a man between 18 and 29 years old with biphenotypic leukemia. Some clones in this sample may be carry-over from other donors' samples. The CDR3 runs from the conserved cysteine through the conserved F or W. D genes are given only for firm matches. Clone size is shown for a subset of rows, as once, few, many or a class of expanded clone.

size: -; J: TRBJ2-3; V: TRBV29-1; D: -; CDR3: CSVAPADTQYF; DNA: TGCAGCGTTGCCCCGGCAGATACGCAGTATTTT
size: -; J: TRBJ2-7; V: TRBV2; D: TRBD2; CDR3: CASSPRTSGGYEQYF; DNA: TGTGCCAGCAGCCCTAGGACTAGCGGGGGCTACGAGCAGTACTTC
size: -; J: TRBJ2-3; V: TRBV29-1; D: TRBD2; CDR3: CSGRLAGSTDTQYF; DNA: TGCAGCGGAAGACTAGCGGGCAGCACAGATACGCAGTATTTT
size: -; J: TRBJ1-5; V: TRBV4-1; D: -; CDR3: CASSQEWQTYGNQPQHF; DNA: TGCGCCAGCAGCCAAGAGTGGCAGACCTATGGCAATCAGCCCCAGCATTTT
size: -; J: TRBJ1-2; V: TRBV27; D: TRBD1; CDR3: CASRPGGLGSYTF; DNA: TGTGCCAGTAGACCAGGGGGGCTAGGTAGCTACACCTTC
size: once; J: TRBJ1-2; V: TRBV6-5; D: -; CDR3: CASRQINYGYTF; DNA: TGTGCCAGCAGACAAATAAACTATGGCTACACCTTC
size: -; J: TRBJ1-2; V: TRBV5-1; D: -; CDR3: CASSLNGRANYGYTF; DNA: TGCGCCAGCAGCTTGAACGGGAGAGCTAACTATGGCTACACCTTC
size: -; J: TRBJ2-1; V: TRBV6-6; D: TRBD1; CDR3: CASIPGTGGRNEQFF; DNA: TGTGCCAGCATCCCGGGGACAGGGGGCAGGAATGAGCAGTTCTTC
size: -; J: TRBJ2-1; V: TRBV4-3; D: TRBD1; CDR3: CASSRVGQDIYNEQFF; DNA: TGCGCCAGCAGCCGAGTCGGACAGGATATCTACAATGAGCAGTTCTTC
size: -; J: TRBJ1-1; V: TRBV25-1; D: -; CDR3: CASSAERMNTEAFF; DNA: TGTGCCAGCAGTGCGGAACGGATGAACACTGAAGCTTTCTTT
size: -; J: TRBJ2-3; V: TRBV12-2; D: -; CDR3: CASRCRNTDTQYF; DNA: TGTGCAAGTCGCTGCCGGAACACAGATACGCAGTATTTT
size: -; J: TRBJ2-4; V: TRBV5-6; D: -; CDR3: CASSLGRGNIQYF; DNA: TGTGCCAGCAGCTTGGGTCGGGGGAACATTCAGTACTTC
size: -; J: TRBJ2-2; V: TRBV30; D: -; CDR3: CAWTEGHHTGELFF; DNA: TGTGCCTGGACCGAGGGACATCACACCGGGGAGCTGTTTTTT
size: once; J: TRBJ2-5; V: TRBV7-2; D: TRBD2; CDR3: CASSPHAPTSGETQYF; DNA: TGTGCCAGCAGTCCACATGCGCCCACTAGCGGAGAGACCCAGTACTTC
size: -; J: TRBJ1-2; V: TRBV6-5; D: -; CDR3: CASSLGVNYGYTF; DNA: TGTGCCAGCAGTCTAGGGGTTAACTATGGCTACACCTTC
size: -; J: TRBJ2-5; V: TRBV30; D: -; CDR3: CAWSVKETQYF; DNA: TGTGCCTGGAGTGTAAAAGAGACCCAGTACTTC
size: -; J: TRBJ2-2; V: TRBV7-8; D: TRBD2; CDR3: CASSFGLAGGLDGELFF; DNA: TGTGCCAGCAGCTTCGGACTAGCGGGGGGGCTGGACGGGGAGCTGTTTTTT
size: once; J: TRBJ2-7; V: TRBV6-5; D: -; CDR3: CASSYRIGDEQYF; DNA: TGTGCCAGCAGTTACAGGATCGGGGACGAGCAGTACTTC